A single sample gave rise to the 22 T cell receptor beta chains below, sequenced in a study of T cells after yellow fever vaccination. TCRdb fed the 5' RACE reads into MiXCR, producing one record per CDR3 protein. The sample contains fewer than 450,000 distinct CDR3 sequences, 3% to 4.5% of which appear only once. The sample here was PBMCs, taken 5 days after the yellow fever booster vaccination. These receptors came from a man aged 18 to 29 who received the YFV17D yellow fever vaccine.

In its sample, this clonotype was seen many times. The chain employs TRBV4-1 and TRBJ1-2; 7 bases fit TRBD1. CDR1 and CDR2 (germline): MGHRA, YSYEKL. Trimming at V came to 6 bases and at J to 2 bases, leaving 6 bases not matched to a gene. The CDR3 covers 14 residues. CDR3 in DNA: TGCGCCAGCAGGCGTCCGGGACAGAACTATGGCTACACCTTC. It is translated as CASRRPGQNYGYTF.

This chain joins TRBV5-4 and TRBJ2-3; D unclear. The germline V gene has CDR1 SGHNT and CDR2 YYREEE (reference sequence). Trimming stripped 3 bases from V and 8 bases from J, with 13 bases between. This CDR3 has 13 amino acids. CDR3: CASSSYTRGTQYF. As DNA, the CDR3 is TGTGCCAGCAGCTCCTACACCAGAGGTACGCAGTATTTT.

This clonotype showed up many times. V usage is TRBV19 and J usage is TRBJ1-5; a possible D gene is TRBD1 (5 bases). CDR1 and CDR2 from the germline V gene are LNHDA and SQIVND (reference sequence). The CDR3 extends over 13 amino acids. V was clipped by 5 bases and J by 6 bases, with 11 bases between them. In DNA form, the CDR3 reads TGTGCCAGTAGTGGGCAGGGTAGTCAGCCCCAGCATTTT. Translated, it gives CASSGQGSQPQHF. Variable domain in full (rest from reference TRBV19 and TRBJ1-5): DGGITQSPKYLFRKEGQNVTLSCEQNLNHDAMYWYRQDPGQGLRLIYYSQIVNDFQKGDIAEGYSVSREKKESFPLTVTSAQKNPTAFYLCASSGQGSQPQHFGDGTRLSIL.

In its sample, this clonotype was seen a few times. The V and J genes are TRBV29-1 and TRBJ2-2, with 8 nucleotides matching TRBD1. Germline CDR1 SQVTM, CDR2 ANQGSEA. This CDR3 region has 15 residues. V dropped 5 bases and J dropped 0; count of bases not matched to a gene: 5. CDR3 amino acids: CSVTSQGANTGELFF. The CDR3 DNA sequence: TGCAGCGTTACCTCACAGGGGGCGAACACCGGGGAGCTGTTTTTT.

This clonotype was counted only a few times. This chain links TRBV18 with TRBJ1-6; TRBD1 might be the D (6 bases). V was cut by 5 bases and J by 5 bases, with 13 bases left in between. Per germline, CDR1 KGHSH and CDR2 LQKENI. The CDR3 has 15 residues. CDR3 sequence: CASSDYGQNNSPLHF. The CDR3 nucleotides are TGTGCCAGCTCAGACTATGGACAGAATAATTCACCCCTCCACTTT.

This clonotype was observed a handful of times. The rearrangement links TRBV2 to TRBJ1-1, with D tentatively TRBD1 (5 bases). Looked up from germline, CDR1 is SNHLY and CDR2 is FYNNEI. The germline V and J ends were trimmed by 5 bases and 12 bases, with 22 bases remaining between them. CDR3 length equals 14 residues. In nucleotides, the CDR3 is TGTGCCAGCAGTCCGAGGACACCAAAAGGGTTTACTTTCTTT. Protein: CASSPRTPKGFTFF. Filled out from reference TRBV2 and TRBJ1-1, the complete variable domain reads EPEVTQTPSHQVTQMGQEVILRCVPISNHLYFYWYRQILGQKVEFLVSFYNNEISEKSEIFDDQFSVERPDGSNFTLKIRSTKLEDSAMYFCASSPRTPKGFTFFGQGTRLTVV.

There are a few counts of this clonotype. This chain's CDR3 is CASSQLRDQPQHF. The CDR3, as DNA: TGCGCCAGCAGCCAGTTACGGGATCAGCCCCAGCATTTT. The chain is built from TRBV4-1 and TRBJ1-5; D gene ambiguous. V shed 3 bases and J shed 5 bases, with 8 bases lying between them. Germline V gives CDR1 MGHRA, CDR2 YSYEKL. The CDR3 is 13 amino acids.

Only a few counts were recorded for this clonotype. The chain joins TRBV19 to TRBJ2-2; 12 nucleotides align to TRBD1. The V segment lost 4 bases and the J segment 4 bases; nucleotides outside the gene matches: 4. This CDR3 has 16 amino acids. The germline CDR1 and CDR2 sequences are LNHDA and SQIVND (reference sequence). The CDR3 sequence is CASSTGTGGFTGELFF. CDR3 DNA sequence: TGTGCCAGTAGTACAGGGACAGGGGGCTTCACCGGGGAGCTGTTTTTT.

The V call is TRBV12-3 or TRBV12-4, the J call TRBJ1-5; D possibly corresponds to TRBD1 (6 bases). The CDR3 is 17 amino acids. The V gene lost 5 bases and the J gene lost 2 bases, with 19 bases spanning the gap. The CDR3 DNA sequence: TGTGCCAGCAGTCCATGGGGGGACACGGTGGGCAATCAGCCCCAGCATTTT. This codes for CASSPWGDTVGNQPQHF.

The chain has TRBV5-1 and TRBJ2-6; 9 bases are shared with TRBD1. The CDR3 length is 18 residues. V lost 0 bases to trimming and J lost 2 bases; unmatched junction nucleotides: 6. The V gene's germline CDR1 is SGHRS and CDR2 YFSETQ. The CDR3 nucleotides read TGCGCCAGCAGCTTGGCCGGACAGGGGTCGACTGGGGCCAACGTCCTGACTTTC. It specifies CASSLAGQGSTGANVLTF.

The sample holds many counts of this clonotype. V usage is TRBV5-4 and J usage is TRBJ2-3; tentative D call: TRBD2 (7 bases). Germline CDR1 and CDR2: SGHNT and YYREEE (reference sequence). V lost 0 bases to trimming and J lost 6 bases, with 20 bases between them. CDR3 length: 17 amino acids. The CDR3 loop reads CASSLAGGGAASDTQYF. Here the CDR3 DNA reads TGTGCCAGCAGCTTGGCCGGAGGGGGGGCCGCAAGCGATACGCAGTATTTT.

This clonotype was detected ten times or more. The rearrangement uses TRBV3-1 and TRBJ1-2; D remains unclear. The CDR3 extends over 13 amino acids. CDR1 and CDR2 (germline): LGHDT, YNNKEL (reference sequence). With 6 bases removed from V and 6 bases from J, the gap between germline ends came to 14 bases. The CDR3 region is CASRSPLGHGYTF. The CDR3 nucleotides are TGTGCCAGCAGGTCGCCTTTGGGCCATGGCTACACCTTC.

The J gene is TRBJ2-3, the V gene TRBV7-8; D might be TRBD1 or TRBD2, each matching 5 bases. From germline, CDR1 is SGHVS and CDR2 FQNEAQ. This CDR3 region has 15 residues. Trimming removed 3 bases at V and 2 bases at J, with 12 bases between. CDR3 protein: CASSFTGTHTDTQYF. The CDR3 nucleotides read TGTGCCAGCAGCTTCACCGGGACCCACACAGATACGCAGTATTTT.

The table lists this clonotype with many counts. The chain combines TRBV7-2 with TRBJ2-3; D ambiguous. The CDR3 spans 16 residues. Trimming stripped 6 bases from V and 4 bases from J, with 20 bases between. CDR1 is SGHTA, CDR2 FQGNSA, per germline. The CDR3 region has the DNA TGTGCCAGCAGGAAGTACATCACCCGGTGGGCAGATACGCAGTATTTT. This encodes CASRKYITRWADTQYF.

This clonotype has a handful of counts. This chain connects TRBV28 to TRBJ2-1; tentatively, D is TRBD1 (6 bases). Germline loops: CDR1 MDHEN, CDR2 SYDVKM. V shed 6 bases and J shed 1 base, with 16 bases lying between them. This CDR3 contains 16 residues. CDR3 in amino acids: CASRGAGRMSYNEQFF. CDR3 nucleotide sequence: TGTGCCAGCAGGGGGGCGGGTCGGATGTCCTACAATGAGCAGTTCTTC.

The rearrangement links TRBV29-1 to TRBJ2-1; D may be TRBD1 (6 bases). This CDR3 contains 14 residues. Looked up from germline, CDR1 is SQVTM and CDR2 is ANQGSEA. V was shortened by 6 bases and J by 6 bases, with 18 bases between the two germline ends. This CDR3 is CSVRQEDPPNEQFF. The CDR3 region has the DNA TGCAGCGTAAGACAGGAAGACCCCCCCAATGAGCAGTTCTTC.

The V gene is TRBV29-1, the J gene TRBJ2-3; 11 nucleotides line up with TRBD2. The V gene end was trimmed by 4 bases and the J gene end by 1 base; junction bases not matched to a gene: 10. The CDR3 contains 17 residues. The germline CDR1 and CDR2 sequences are SQVTM and ANQGSEA. The CDR3 protein is CSVAGSASGGRTDTQYF. In nucleotides, the CDR3 is TGCAGCGTTGCGGGTTCCGCTAGCGGGGGGCGCACAGATACGCAGTATTTT.

The CDR3 protein is CASSGSGGRNIQYF. CDR3 nucleotides: TGTGCCAGCAGTGGATCAGGGGGCCGAAACATTCAGTACTTC. The chain couples TRBV25-1 to TRBJ2-4, with TRBD1 matching 8 bases. The CDR3 is made up of 14 amino acids. V lost 4 bases, J lost 6 bases, and 5 bases stayed unmatched. Per the germline V gene, CDR1 is MGHDK and CDR2 is SYGVNS.

This clonotype was seen at least ten times. This sequence joins TRBV5-1 and TRBJ1-1; the D is unclear. Germline loops: CDR1 SGHRS, CDR2 YFSETQ. The ends were cut back, 0 bases at V and 6 bases at J, with 6 bases in the middle. This CDR3 spans 12 amino acids. The CDR3 nucleotides read TGCGCCAGCAGCTTGGACAGATCTGAAGCTTTCTTT. Translating it yields CASSLDRSEAFF.

This chain connects TRBV6-2 or TRBV6-3 to TRBJ1-1, with D possibly being TRBD1 (6 bases). Trimming removed 6 bases from V and 1 base from J, with 9 bases in between. CDR1 and CDR2 (germline): MNHEY, SVGEGT. This CDR3 spans 13 amino acids. The CDR3 spells CASRDRPNTEAFF. DNA of the CDR3: TGTGCCAGCAGAGACAGGCCGAACACTGAAGCTTTCTTT.

This clonotype was seen ten or more times. CDR3 amino acids: CASRRGTRNSGANVLTF. The CDR3 nucleotides are TGTGCCAGCAGACGGGGTACCAGGAACTCTGGGGCCAACGTCCTGACTTTC. The chain uses TRBV9 and TRBJ2-6, with D possibly TRBD2 on 5 matching bases. V gave up 5 bases and J gave up 0 bases, with 15 bases separating them. CDR1 SGDLS and CDR2 YYNGEE come from the germline V gene. There are 17 residues in the CDR3.

At least ten counts were recorded for this clonotype. This chain uses TRBV4-1 with TRBJ1-1; possible D gene TRBD1, 5 bases. Germline V gives CDR1 MGHRA, CDR2 YSYEKL. This CDR3 comprises 15 residues. With 3 bases removed from V and 0 bases from J, the gap between germline ends came to 11 bases. The CDR3 region is CASSQTDTLNTEAFF. The CDR3, as DNA: TGCGCCAGCAGCCAGACGGACACGTTGAACACTGAAGCTTTCTTT.